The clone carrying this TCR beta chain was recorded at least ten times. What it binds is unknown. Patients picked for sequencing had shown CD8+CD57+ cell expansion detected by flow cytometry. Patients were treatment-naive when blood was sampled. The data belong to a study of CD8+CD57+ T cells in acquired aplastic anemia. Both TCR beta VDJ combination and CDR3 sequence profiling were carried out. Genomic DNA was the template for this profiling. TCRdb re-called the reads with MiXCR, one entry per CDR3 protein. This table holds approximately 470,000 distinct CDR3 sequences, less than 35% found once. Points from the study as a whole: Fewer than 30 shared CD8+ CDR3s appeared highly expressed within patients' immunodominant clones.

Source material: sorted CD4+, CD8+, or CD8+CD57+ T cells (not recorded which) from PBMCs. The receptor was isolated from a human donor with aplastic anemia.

The CDR3 region is CASRPENSPLHF. The CDR3 nucleotides are TGTGCCAGCAGGCCAGAAAATTCACCCCTCCACTTT. The chain combines TRBV2 with TRBJ1-6; D unresolved. V was clipped by 6 bases and J by 7 bases, with 7 bases between them. From germline, CDR1 is SNHLY and CDR2 FYNNEI. This CDR3 has 12 residues.